This T cell receptor (beta chain) was identified during a study of CD4 and CD8 cells across lung adenocarcinoma regions. MiXCR, applied by TCRdb to the PCR reads, yields one record per CDR3 protein. The sample lists fewer than 7,500 distinct CDR3 sequences; 51% were seen once. This CDR3 has 17 residues. The ends were cut back, 2 bases at V and 0 bases at J, with 13 bases in the middle. Samples came from patients with localized non-small cell lung adenocarcinoma. Material: CD4+ T cells from the center of a lung tumor. The J gene is TRBJ2-2, the V gene TRBV12-3 or TRBV12-4; TRBD1 might be the D (6 bases). This receptor was taken from a female donor with lung adenocarcinoma. The CD4 and CD8 labels of this study may be unreliable. As DNA, the CDR3 is TGTGCCAGCAGTTTATGGACAGCCGGGACGAACACCGGGGAGCTGTTTTTT. It yields the protein CASSLWTAGTNTGELFF.